The subject of this entry is one T cell receptor beta chain. No antigen is known for it. The authors split each subset's genomic DNA evenly across several immunoSEQ plates. The data were produced by immunoSEQ multiplex PCR, yet TCRdb's version contains in-frame clones alone and is incomplete. The sample includes some 1 million clones, under 80% of them seen just once. This sample is drawn from a study of shared clonotypes between healthy human individuals. Findings of the study overall: Naive subsets typically showed greater estimated richness than memory subsets. Limited genetic and exposure-history diversity came from having few donors.

This CDR3 has 17 residues. CDR1 and CDR2 from the germline V gene are SGHAT and FQNNGV. V was clipped by 5 bases and J by 2 bases, with 21 bases between them. The sequence was obtained from a man between 18 and 29 years old in good health. This chain connects TRBV11-2 to TRBJ2-5, with D perhaps TRBD2 (7 bases). Input material: memory CD4+ T cells sorted from blood. Specified subset: CD45RA-negative fraction. CDR3 nucleotide sequence: TGTGCCAGCAGCCAGGTGGGGGGGCTATCCCCACAAGAGACCCAGTACTTC. Its translation is CASSQVGGLSPQETQYF.